The T cell receptor (beta chain) under discussion was sequenced for a study of blood T cell repertoires in COVID-19. Trimming stripped 5 bases from V and 7 bases from J, with 15 bases between. The CDR3 length is 15 residues. The V gene's germline CDR1 is LGHNT and CDR2 FRNRAP. Authors' analysis steps: How many nucleated cells were present was estimated from reference gene primer amplification. Clones were read by immunoSEQ multiplex PCR, and TCRdb kept only the in-frame ones, dropping some. V and J calls plus clone size are reproduced from that table; the DNA served to infer D and trimming. This table holds 200,000 to 250,000 clones, roughly 88% found once.

This sequence originates from a woman between 40 and 55 years old with acute COVID-19. The genes are TRBV12-5 and TRBJ1-6; no clear D. Sequenced material: PBMCs or T cells enriched from blood (not recorded which). The CDR3 DNA reads TGTGCTAGTGGTCCCACCGAATTAAGCAATTCACCCCTCCACTTT. Protein sequence: CASGPTELSNSPLHF.